This entry features one T cell receptor beta chain sequence. Antigen unknown. This sample was included in a study of T cell responses to AZD1222 COVID-19 vaccine. Regarding the study as a whole: None of the repertoires were sampled until the peak T cell response had passed. Regions 160-218 and 743-854 dominated among vaccine-associated CD4 TCRs spanning spike. Mostly white British, mostly female donors; authors suggested clonal diversity may be underestimated.

V lost 1 base to trimming and J lost 0 bases, with 1 base between them. This CDR3 contains 13 residues. From germline, CDR1 is SGHTA and CDR2 FQGTGA. Repertoires were generated with immunoSEQ multiplex PCR, while TCRdb's copy carries only in-frame clones and drops some. The data show about 93,000 clones, with over 75% seen just once and more than 2% held by the top ten. This receptor was identified in an adult who received the AZD1222 COVID-19 vaccine. Sequencing used peripheral blood, obtained 28 days after the second AZD1222 dose. The chain recombines TRBV7-3 with TRBJ1-3; no reliable D call. CDR3 sequence reads: CASSLSSGNTIYF. CDR3 nucleotides: TGTGCCAGCAGCTTAAGCTCTGGAAACACCATATATTTT.